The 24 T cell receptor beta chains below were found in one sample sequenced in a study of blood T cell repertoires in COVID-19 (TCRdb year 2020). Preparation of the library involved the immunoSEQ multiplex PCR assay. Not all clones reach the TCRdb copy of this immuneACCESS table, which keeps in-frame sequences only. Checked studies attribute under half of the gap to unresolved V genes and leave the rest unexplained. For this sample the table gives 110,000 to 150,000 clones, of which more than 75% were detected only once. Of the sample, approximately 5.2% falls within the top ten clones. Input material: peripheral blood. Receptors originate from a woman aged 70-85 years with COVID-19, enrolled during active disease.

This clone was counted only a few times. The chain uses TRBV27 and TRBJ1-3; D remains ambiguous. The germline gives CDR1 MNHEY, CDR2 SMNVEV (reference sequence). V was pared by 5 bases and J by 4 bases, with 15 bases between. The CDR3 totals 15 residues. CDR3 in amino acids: CASSDGGPSGNTIYF. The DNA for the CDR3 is TGTGCCAGCAGTGACGGCGGGCCCTCAGGAAACACCATATATTTT.

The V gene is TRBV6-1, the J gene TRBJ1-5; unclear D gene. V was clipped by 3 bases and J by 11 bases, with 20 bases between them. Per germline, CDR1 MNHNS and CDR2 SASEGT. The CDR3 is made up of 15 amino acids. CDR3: CASSDGRTRLWAQHF. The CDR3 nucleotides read TGTGCCAGCAGTGATGGGAGGACCCGCTTATGGGCCCAGCATTTT.

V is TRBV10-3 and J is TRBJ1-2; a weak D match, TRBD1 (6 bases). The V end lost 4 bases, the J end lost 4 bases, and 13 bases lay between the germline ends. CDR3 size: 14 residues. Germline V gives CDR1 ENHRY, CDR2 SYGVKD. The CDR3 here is CAISGLTGSYGYTF. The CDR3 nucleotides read TGTGCCATCAGTGGATTGACAGGCTCCTATGGCTACACCTTC.

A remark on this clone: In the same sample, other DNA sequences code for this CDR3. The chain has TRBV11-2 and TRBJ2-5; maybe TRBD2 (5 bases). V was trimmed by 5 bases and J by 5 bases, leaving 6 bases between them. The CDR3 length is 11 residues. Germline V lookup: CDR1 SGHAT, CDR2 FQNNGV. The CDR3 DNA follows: TGTGCCAGCAGCCCGGGGGAGACCCAGTACTTC. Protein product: CASSPGETQYF.

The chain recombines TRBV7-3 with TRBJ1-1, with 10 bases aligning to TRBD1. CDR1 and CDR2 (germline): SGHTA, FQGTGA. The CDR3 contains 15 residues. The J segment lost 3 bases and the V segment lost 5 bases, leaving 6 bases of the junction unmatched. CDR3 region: CASSLRGTGDTEAFF. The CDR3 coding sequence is TGTGCCAGCAGCCTACGTGGGACAGGGGACACTGAAGCTTTCTTT.

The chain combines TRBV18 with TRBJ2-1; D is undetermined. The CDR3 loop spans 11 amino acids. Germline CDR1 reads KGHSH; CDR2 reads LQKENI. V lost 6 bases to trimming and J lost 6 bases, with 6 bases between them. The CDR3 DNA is TGTGCCAGCTCCCCCGGCAATGAGCAGTTCTTC. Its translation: CASSPGNEQFF.

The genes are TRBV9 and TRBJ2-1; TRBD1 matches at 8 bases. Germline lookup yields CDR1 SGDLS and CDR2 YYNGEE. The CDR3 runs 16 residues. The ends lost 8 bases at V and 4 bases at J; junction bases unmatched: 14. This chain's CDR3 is CARNMDRALSYNEQFF. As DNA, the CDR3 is TGTGCCAGAAATATGGACAGGGCCCTTTCTTACAATGAGCAGTTCTTC. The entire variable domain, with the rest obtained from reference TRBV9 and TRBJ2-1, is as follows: DSGVTQTPKHLITATGQRVTLRCSPRSGDLSVYWYQQSLDQGLQFLIQYYNGEERAKGNILERFSAQQFPDLHSELNLSSLELGDSALYFCARNMDRALSYNEQFFGPGTRLTVL.

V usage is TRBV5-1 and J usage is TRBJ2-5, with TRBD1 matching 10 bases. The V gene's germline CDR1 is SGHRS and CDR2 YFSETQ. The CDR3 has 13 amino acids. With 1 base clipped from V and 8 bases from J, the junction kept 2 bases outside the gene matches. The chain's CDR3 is CASSLRTGGTQYF. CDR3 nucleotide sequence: TGCGCCAGCAGCTTGAGGACAGGGGGAACCCAGTACTTC.

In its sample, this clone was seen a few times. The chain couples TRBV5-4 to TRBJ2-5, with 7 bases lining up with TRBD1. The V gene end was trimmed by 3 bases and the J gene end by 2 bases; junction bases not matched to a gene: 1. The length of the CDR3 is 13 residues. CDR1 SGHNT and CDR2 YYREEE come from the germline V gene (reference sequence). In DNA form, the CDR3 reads TGTGCCAGCAGCTCGGGACAGCAAGAGACCCAGTACTTC. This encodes CASSSGQQETQYF.

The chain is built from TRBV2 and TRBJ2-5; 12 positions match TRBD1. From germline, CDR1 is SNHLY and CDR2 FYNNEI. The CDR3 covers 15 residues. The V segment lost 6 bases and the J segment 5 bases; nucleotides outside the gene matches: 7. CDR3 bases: TGTGCCAGCAGGAGGGACAGGGGGCGGGGGGAGACCCAGTACTTC. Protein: CASRRDRGRGETQYF.

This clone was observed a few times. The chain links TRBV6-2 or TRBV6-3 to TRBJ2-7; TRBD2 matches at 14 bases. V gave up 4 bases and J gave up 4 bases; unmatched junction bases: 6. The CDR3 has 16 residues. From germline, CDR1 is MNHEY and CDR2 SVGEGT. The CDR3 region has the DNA TGTGCCAGCAGTTCCGAAGGGACTAGCGGGGGTTACGAGCAGTACTTC. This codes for CASSSEGTSGGYEQYF.

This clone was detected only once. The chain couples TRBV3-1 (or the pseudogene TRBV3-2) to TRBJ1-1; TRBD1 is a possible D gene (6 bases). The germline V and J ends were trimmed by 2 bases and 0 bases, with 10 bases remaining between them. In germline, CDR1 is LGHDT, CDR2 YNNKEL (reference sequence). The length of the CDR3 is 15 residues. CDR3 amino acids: CASSQTGKMNTEAFF. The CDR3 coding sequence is TGTGCCAGCAGCCAAACAGGGAAAATGAACACTGAAGCTTTCTTT.

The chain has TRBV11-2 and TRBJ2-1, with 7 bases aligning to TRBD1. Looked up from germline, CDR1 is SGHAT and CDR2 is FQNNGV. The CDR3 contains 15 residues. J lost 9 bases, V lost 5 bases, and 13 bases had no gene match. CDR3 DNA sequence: TGTGCCAGCAGCCCTTTCGACAGGGTGGCCGCTGAGCAGTTCTTC. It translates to CASSPFDRVAAEQFF.

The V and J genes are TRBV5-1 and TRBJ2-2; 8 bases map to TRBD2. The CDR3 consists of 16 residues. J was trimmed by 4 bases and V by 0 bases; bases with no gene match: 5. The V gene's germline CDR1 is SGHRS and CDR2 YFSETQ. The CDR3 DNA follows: TGCGCCAGCAGCTTGGGTCTAGCGGGTGGCACCGGGGAGCTGTTTTTT. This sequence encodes CASSLGLAGGTGELFF.

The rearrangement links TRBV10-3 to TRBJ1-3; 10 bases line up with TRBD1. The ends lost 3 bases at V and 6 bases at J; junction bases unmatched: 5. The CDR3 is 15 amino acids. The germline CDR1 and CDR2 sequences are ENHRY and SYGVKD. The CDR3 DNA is TGTGCCATCAGTGACAAGGGGACAGGGGCAAACACCATATATTTT. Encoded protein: CAISDKGTGANTIYF.

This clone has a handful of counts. Here the CDR3 reads CASSAAGTSGGAFETQYF. The CDR3 DNA reads TGTGCCAGCAGCGCAGCCGGGACTAGCGGGGGGGCCTTCGAGACCCAGTACTTC. This chain joins TRBV7-8 and TRBJ2-5; 16 nucleotides line up with TRBD2. V dropped 5 bases and J dropped 5; count of bases not matched to a gene: 11. There are 18 residues in the CDR3. Per the germline V gene, CDR1 is SGHVS and CDR2 is FQNEAQ.

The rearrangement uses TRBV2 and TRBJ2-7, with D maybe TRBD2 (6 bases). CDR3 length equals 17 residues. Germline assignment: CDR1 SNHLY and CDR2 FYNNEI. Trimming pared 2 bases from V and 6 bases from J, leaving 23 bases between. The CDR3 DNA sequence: TGTGCCAGCAGTGAACGTGGGGCGGCTAGCGTACGATCCGAGCAGTACTTC. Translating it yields CASSERGAASVRSEQYF.

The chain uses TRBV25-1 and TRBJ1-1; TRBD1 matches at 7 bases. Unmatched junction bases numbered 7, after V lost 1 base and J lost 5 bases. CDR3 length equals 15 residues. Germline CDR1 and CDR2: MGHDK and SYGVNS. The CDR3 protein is CASSEFGGGWTEAFF. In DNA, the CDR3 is TGTGCCAGCAGTGAATTCGGAGGGGGCTGGACTGAAGCTTTCTTT.

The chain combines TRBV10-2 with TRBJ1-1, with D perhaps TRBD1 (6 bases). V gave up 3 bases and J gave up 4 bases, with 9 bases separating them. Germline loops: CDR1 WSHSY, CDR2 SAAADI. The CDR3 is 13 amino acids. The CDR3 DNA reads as TGCGCCAGCAGTGATGGGGGCGGCACTGAAGCTTTCTTT. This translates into CASSDGGGTEAFF.

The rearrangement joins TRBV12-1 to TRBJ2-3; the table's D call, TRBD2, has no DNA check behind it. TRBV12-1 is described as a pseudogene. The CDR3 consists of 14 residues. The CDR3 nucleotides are TGTGCCAGCAGCTTTAGAGTTTTCCCAGATACGCAGTATTTT. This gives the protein CASSFRVFPDTQYF.

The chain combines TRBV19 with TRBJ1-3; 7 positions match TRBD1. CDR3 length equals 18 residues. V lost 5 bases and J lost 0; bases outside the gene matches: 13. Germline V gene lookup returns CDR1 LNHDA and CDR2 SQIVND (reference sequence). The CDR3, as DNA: TGTGCCAGTAGTCCTGAGGGGGCTGGAGGGATCTCTGGAAACACCATATATTTT. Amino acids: CASSPEGAGGISGNTIYF.

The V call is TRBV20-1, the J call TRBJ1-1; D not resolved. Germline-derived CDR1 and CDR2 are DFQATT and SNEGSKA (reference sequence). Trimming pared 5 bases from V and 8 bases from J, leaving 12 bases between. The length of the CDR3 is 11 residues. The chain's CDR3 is CSAPTSLEAFF. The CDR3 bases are TGCAGTGCTCCTACTAGCCTGGAAGCTTTCTTT.

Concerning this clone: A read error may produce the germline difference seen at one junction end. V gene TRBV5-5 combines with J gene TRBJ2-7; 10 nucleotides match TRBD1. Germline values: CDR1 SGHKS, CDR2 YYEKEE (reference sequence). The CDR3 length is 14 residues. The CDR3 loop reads CASSPGTGVSAPDF. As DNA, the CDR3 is TGTGCCAGCAGCCCCGGGACAGGGGTATCTGCCCCCGACTTC.

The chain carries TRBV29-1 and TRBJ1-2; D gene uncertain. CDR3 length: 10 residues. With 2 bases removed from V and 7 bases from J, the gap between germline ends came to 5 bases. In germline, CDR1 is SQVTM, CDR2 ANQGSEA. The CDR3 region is CSVESGGYTF. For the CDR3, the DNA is TGCAGCGTTGAAAGCGGTGGCTACACCTTC. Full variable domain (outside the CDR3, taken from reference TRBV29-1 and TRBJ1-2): SAVISQKPSRDICQRGTSLTIQCQVDSQVTMMFWYRQQPGQSLTLIATANQGSEATYESGFVIDKFPISRPNLTFSTLTVSNMSPEDSSIYLCSVESGGYTFGSGTRLTVV.